The 21 T cell receptor beta chains in this list originate from one sample, sequenced in a study of CD8+ T cells in alopecia areata. Noted treatment: oral pan-JAK inhibitor, 5-10 mg twice daily. RNA extraction and reverse transcription yielded cDNA as sequencing template. Profiling relied on immunoSEQ multiplex PCR, and the TCRdb table lists in-frame clones only, not all of them. There are 270,000 or so clones in the sample; nearly 60% occur only once, and approximately 1.7% lies in the top ten. Sequencing was performed on CD4+ T cells sorted from blood, taken at week 24, from a patient treated with tofacitinib. The receptors derive from a human donor with alopecia areata.

This clone was seen only a few times. The chain combines TRBV2 with TRBJ2-1, with 9 bases that match TRBD1. Germline V gives CDR1 SNHLY, CDR2 FYNNEI. The CDR3 loop spans 18 amino acids. Germline trimming cut 7 bases from V and 8 bases from J; bases unmatched to any gene: 21. The chain's CDR3 is CASTASRARTGVGHEQFF. The DNA for the CDR3 is TGTGCCAGCACCGCATCTCGCGCCAGGACAGGGGTAGGTCATGAGCAGTTCTTC. The complete variable domain, with remaining parts taken from reference TRBV2 and TRBJ2-1, reads EPEVTQTPSHQVTQMGQEVILRCVPISNHLYFYWYRQILGQKVEFLVSFYNNEISEKSEIFDDQFSVERPDGSNFTLKIRSTKLEDSAMYFCASTASRARTGVGHEQFFGPGTRLTVL.

V and J are TRBV5-6 and TRBJ2-5; 9 positions agree with TRBD1. The CDR3 loop spans 17 amino acids. Trimming removed 4 bases from V and 1 base from J; junction bases left unmatched: 11. CDR1 is SGHDT and CDR2 is YYEEEE in the germline V gene. The CDR3 loop reads CASSAGQGRPLQETQYF. The CDR3 bases are TGTGCCAGCAGCGCCGGACAGGGGCGCCCCCTCCAAGAGACCCAGTACTTC.

The rearrangement uses TRBV27 and TRBJ1-1, with 8 bases that match TRBD1. After removal of 6 bases from V and 1 base from J, the junction contained 4 bases not matched to a gene. The CDR3 spans 14 residues. Germline V gene data show CDR1 as MNHEY and CDR2 as SMNVEV (reference sequence). For the CDR3, the DNA is TGTGCCAGCAGGACAGGGGCGGGGAACACTGAAGCTTTCTTT. It yields the protein CASRTGAGNTEAFF.

This clone has more than one count but fewer than ten. Other DNA sequences of this sample code for an identical CDR3. J is TRBJ1-2 and V is TRBV29-1; D unresolved. The CDR3 spans 12 residues. CDR1 and CDR2 from the germline V gene are SQVTM and ANQGSEA. V gave up 2 bases and J gave up 0 bases, with 4 bases separating them. The CDR3 region has the DNA TGCAGCGTTGAAACAGCTAACTATGGCTACACCTTC. This codes for CSVETANYGYTF.

In its sample, this clone was seen a few times. V usage is TRBV29-1 and J usage is TRBJ1-1; TRBD1 matches at 7 bases. CDR1 and CDR2 from the germline V gene are SQVTM and ANQGSEA. J was trimmed by 5 bases and V by 7 bases; bases with no gene match: 7. The CDR3 contains 12 residues. For the CDR3, the DNA is TGCAGCGGGAGACAGGGTGGTACTGAAGCTTTCTTT. The encoded protein is CSGRQGGTEAFF.

CDR3 DNA sequence: TGTGCCAGCAGTTACAACCAACGCTACGAGCAGTACTTC. Protein sequence: CASSYNQRYEQYF. J is TRBJ2-7 and V is TRBV6-5; D gene ambiguous. V was cut by 2 bases and J by 3 bases, with 8 bases left in between. The CDR3 is made up of 13 amino acids. CDR1 and CDR2 from the germline V gene are MNHEY and SVGAGI.

This clone has more than one count but fewer than ten. CDR3: CSVLSGVSSYEQYF. For the CDR3, the DNA is TGCAGCGTTCTCTCGGGGGTTTCCTCCTACGAGCAGTACTTC. The chain carries TRBV29-1 and TRBJ2-7; D possibly corresponds to TRBD2 (6 bases). The CDR3 length is 14 residues. CDR1 is SQVTM and CDR2 is ANQGSEA in the germline V gene. Deletions cut 5 bases from V and 0 bases from J, with 14 bases between.

The chain is built from TRBV25-1 and TRBJ2-7; D ambiguous. The CDR3 loop spans 13 amino acids. Germline assignment: CDR1 MGHDK and CDR2 SYGVNS. V was shortened by 2 bases and J by 9 bases, with 14 bases between the two germline ends. This CDR3 is CASSEGPPIRQYF. In DNA, the CDR3 is TGTGCCAGCAGTGAAGGACCCCCCATTAGGCAGTACTTC.

The chain combines TRBV2 with TRBJ2-3; TRBD1 agrees at 8 bases. The germline gives CDR1 SNHLY, CDR2 FYNNEI. The CDR3 contains 14 residues. The ends lost 4 bases at V and 5 bases at J; junction bases unmatched: 5. Here the CDR3 reads CASSGQGRGDTQYF. In nucleotides, the CDR3 is TGTGCCAGCAGTGGACAGGGGAGAGGAGATACGCAGTATTTT.

This clone was seen a handful of times. The rearrangement joins TRBV7-8 to TRBJ2-5, with D possibly TRBD2 on 5 matching bases. This CDR3 spans 14 amino acids. The germline V gene encodes CDR1 SGHVS and CDR2 FQNEAQ. V was pared by 7 bases and J by 7 bases, with 19 bases between. The CDR3 nucleotides are TGTGCCAGCACGCCGCCTTGGTCCGGAGGGACCCAGTACTTC. Encoded protein: CASTPPWSGGTQYF.

The chain links TRBV29-1 to TRBJ2-3; D unclear. Germline V gene sequence: CDR1 SQVTM, CDR2 ANQGSEA. CDR3 length equals 13 residues. V gave up 6 bases and J gave up 5 bases, with 15 bases separating them. DNA for the CDR3: TGCAGCGTCCATCCACGGACGGGAGATACGCAGTATTTT. This encodes CSVHPRTGDTQYF.

This clone was seen a single time. V and J are TRBV2 and TRBJ1-5; D is unclear. Germline V lookup: CDR1 SNHLY, CDR2 FYNNEI. The CDR3 has 14 amino acids. V lost 7 bases, J lost 7 bases, and 17 bases lay in between. CDR3 nucleotides: TGTGCCAGCACGCTGTCGGAGGGCAGCCAGCCCCAGCATTTT. This gives the protein CASTLSEGSQPQHF.

The CDR3 here is CASSLDSSYGYTF. The CDR3 region has the DNA TGTGCCAGCAGCTTGGACAGCTCGTATGGCTACACCTTC. The rearrangement joins TRBV6-5 to TRBJ1-2, with D possibly TRBD1 on 6 matching bases. V lost 6 bases, J lost 5 bases, and 13 bases lay in between. CDR3 length equals 13 residues. CDR1 and CDR2 (germline): MNHEY, SVGAGI.

CDR3 bases: TGCGCCAGCAAAACCGGACGGGACTCTGGGGCCAACGTCCTGACTTTC. Its translation is CASKTGRDSGANVLTF. V usage is TRBV5-1 and J usage is TRBJ2-6, with D possibly being TRBD2 (5 bases). CDR3 length equals 16 residues. V lost 6 bases, J lost 0 bases, and 13 bases lay in between. Germline CDR1 is SGHRS and CDR2 is YFSETQ.

CDR3 loop: CASSPPGYQPQHF. CDR3 nucleotides: TGTGCCAGCAGCCCCCCGGGGTATCAGCCCCAGCATTTT. The chain couples TRBV6-5 to TRBJ1-5; no definite D call. V was clipped by 6 bases and J by 5 bases, with 11 bases between them. CDR1 is MNHEY and CDR2 is SVGAGI in the germline V gene. CDR3 length: 13 residues.

The chain is built from TRBV13 and TRBJ2-6; D ambiguous. The length of the CDR3 is 12 residues. Looked up from germline, CDR1 is PRHDT and CDR2 is FYEKMQ (reference sequence). V dropped 4 bases and J dropped 7 bases, with 5 bases sitting between them. CDR3 sequence: CASSSRANVLTF. The CDR3 coding sequence is TGTGCCAGCAGCTCCCGAGCCAACGTCCTGACTTTC.

V gene TRBV30 combines with J gene TRBJ1-3; D is undetermined. CDR1 GTSNPN and CDR2 SVGIG come from the germline V gene (reference sequence). There are 17 residues in the CDR3. V was clipped by 5 bases and J by 0 bases, with 20 bases between them. CDR3 nucleotide sequence: TGTGCCTGGGGGCTCAGGAGTTCCACATACTCTGGAAACACCATATATTTT. This translates into CAWGLRSSTYSGNTIYF.

This clone was seen only a few times. The chain employs TRBV29-1 and TRBJ2-5; 7 nucleotides align to TRBD1. The germline gives CDR1 SQVTM, CDR2 ANQGSEA. The CDR3 contains 12 residues. V shed 6 bases, J shed 2 bases, and the junction held 3 bases outside the gene matches. DNA for the CDR3: TGCAGCGTGGGGACAGTTCAAGAGACCCAGTACTTC. Its protein is CSVGTVQETQYF.

V gene TRBV28 combines with J gene TRBJ2-1; 9 bases map to TRBD2. The V segment lost 7 bases and the J segment 3 bases; nucleotides outside the gene matches: 7. The CDR3 spans 15 residues. Germline-derived CDR1 and CDR2 are MDHEN and SYDVKM. The CDR3 DNA reads as TGTGCCAGCACGGGACTAGCAGAACGCTACAATGAGCAGTTCTTC. This sequence encodes CASTGLAERYNEQFF.

The V gene is TRBV5-6, the J gene TRBJ2-3; 10 bases are shared with TRBD1. This CDR3 spans 14 amino acids. J lost 5 bases, V lost 5 bases, and 5 bases had no gene match. CDR1 is SGHDT, CDR2 YYEEEE, per germline. In DNA, the CDR3 is TGTGCCAGCAGTGGGACAGGGGTCCGAGATACGCAGTATTTT. This encodes CASSGTGVRDTQYF.

The chain links TRBV30 to TRBJ2-1; 11 bases match TRBD2. The CDR3 is 15 amino acids. J was trimmed by 6 bases and V by 4 bases; bases with no gene match: 8. The germline V gene has CDR1 GTSNPN and CDR2 SVGIG (reference sequence). CDR3 region: CAWTILAGAFNEQFF. The CDR3 DNA follows: TGTGCCTGGACCATACTAGCGGGGGCATTCAATGAGCAGTTCTTC.